Sequencing of this T cell receptor (beta chain) was carried out in a study of vaccination effects on CD4 cells after COVID-19. Measured with immunoSEQ multiplex PCR; TCRdb has only the in-frame clones, and not every one. The sample holds approximately 29,000 clones, just over 70% seen once. Using viral peptide pools, the ViraFEST assay grew out antigen-specific CD4+ T cells prior to sequencing. Culturing for around 10 days preceded CD4+ T cell isolation. By PCR, the person was confirmed to have had SARS-CoV-2 infection between March and December 2020. This clone is a singleton in its sample. Its antigen remains unidentified. Germline values: CDR1 SGHTA, CDR2 FQGNSA. The CDR3 totals 15 residues. V was shortened by 2 bases and J by 4 bases, with 12 bases between the two germline ends.

The sequence was obtained from a human donor who had a prior SARS-CoV-2 infection. The chain has TRBV7-2 and TRBJ2-1; D not certain. Here the sequenced sample was CD4+ T cells from PBMCs cultured with a peptide pool, taken before COVID-19 vaccination. CDR3 sequence reads: CASSLRSEAYNEQFF. The CDR3 region has the DNA TGTGCCAGCAGCTTACGATCCGAGGCATACAATGAGCAGTTCTTC.